These 22 T cell receptor beta chains were all obtained from the same sample, sequenced in a study of T cell responses to AZD1222 COVID-19 vaccine. The repertoire was sequenced with immunoSEQ multiplex PCR; TCRdb's copy has only in-frame clones and lacks some. The sample comprises roughly 110,000 clones, around 89% of which are singletons, and roughly 7% rests with the top ten. Sample: peripheral blood, taken on day 0 of AZD1222 vaccination. These receptors were obtained from an adult in good health.

The genes are TRBV11-3 and TRBJ2-2, with 13 bases that match TRBD2. Germline V CDR1 and CDR2: SGHNT, YENEEA. Trimming at V came to 1 base and at J to 6 bases, leaving 5 bases not matched to a gene. The CDR3 spans 17 residues. The CDR3 DNA is TGTGCCAGCAGCTTAGCTGAGACTAGCGGGAGGTCCGGGGAGCTGTTTTTT. This gives the protein CASSLAETSGRSGELFF.

The chain employs TRBV12-3 or TRBV12-4 and TRBJ1-1; D unresolved. Trimming removed 6 bases from V and 2 bases from J, with 10 bases in between. The CDR3 contains 13 residues. CDR3 amino acids: CASRGRVNTEAFF. Written as DNA, the CDR3 is TGTGCCAGCAGAGGTCGGGTTAACACTGAAGCTTTCTTT.

The chain combines TRBV11-2 with TRBJ2-1; 7 nucleotides match TRBD2. V lost 5 bases, J lost 4 bases, and 11 bases stayed unmatched. The CDR3 has 16 residues. Germline loops: CDR1 SGHAT, CDR2 FQNNGV. The CDR3 loop is CASSHGSAGPYNEQFF. DNA of the CDR3: TGTGCCAGCAGCCACGGCTCAGCGGGACCGTACAATGAGCAGTTCTTC.

This clone came up once. This chain joins TRBV28 and TRBJ2-2; possibly TRBD1 for D (5 bases). Germline V gene data show CDR1 as MDHEN and CDR2 as SYDVKM. The CDR3 is 17 residues long. Trimming stripped 6 bases from V and 0 bases from J, with 17 bases between. This CDR3 reads CASSRPGANANTGELFF. The DNA of the CDR3 is TGTGCCAGCAGCCGCCCTGGGGCTAACGCGAACACCGGGGAGCTGTTTTTT.

This chain links TRBV19 with TRBJ1-6; the D is unclear. The CDR3 consists of 15 residues. V lost 6 bases, J lost 5 bases, and 14 bases lay in between. The germline CDR1 and CDR2 sequences are LNHDA and SQIVND (reference sequence). The CDR3 DNA sequence: TGTGCCAGTAGACCCGGGCCACGGAATAATTCACCCCTCCACTTT. Translated: CASRPGPRNNSPLHF.

Comment on this clone: The same CDR3 also results from other DNA sequences found in this sample. The chain carries TRBV30 and TRBJ1-6; 9 bases match TRBD1. The CDR3 is 15 amino acids. The V gene end was trimmed by 0 bases and the J gene end by 10 bases; junction bases not matched to a gene: 7. The V gene's germline CDR1 is GTSNPN and CDR2 SVGIG (reference sequence). CDR3 protein: CAWSVRGQGNSPLHF. CDR3 in DNA: TGTGCCTGGAGTGTACGGGGACAGGGTAACTCACCCCTCCACTTT.

The chain joins TRBV11-2 to TRBJ2-1, with TRBD1 matching over 7 bases. V lost 7 bases to trimming and J lost 7 bases; unmatched junction nucleotides: 1. This CDR3 has 11 amino acids. The V gene's germline CDR1 is SGHAT and CDR2 FQNNGV. The CDR3 spells CASTGGNEQFF. As DNA, the CDR3 is TGTGCCAGCACAGGGGGTAATGAGCAGTTCTTC.

The chain employs TRBV5-3 and TRBJ1-3; no clear D gene. TRBV5-3 is designated an ORF whose function remains uncertain. The CDR3 sequence is 17 residues long. The V and J ends lost 6 bases and 0 bases respectively, with 19 bases between them. DNA of the CDR3: TGTGCCAGAAAAACGGTTGGAGGGTCGTACTCTGGAAACACCATATATTTT. It specifies CARKTVGGSYSGNTIYF.

The rearrangement uses TRBV28 and TRBJ1-2; maybe TRBD1 (6 bases). CDR1 and CDR2 (germline): MDHEN, SYDVKM. V was pared by 10 bases and J by 0 bases, with 18 bases between. The CDR3 is 15 residues long. In DNA, the CDR3 is TGTGCCACCACCGAGACAGGACGCTCTAACTATGGCTACACCTTC. As protein: CATTETGRSNYGYTF.

The J gene is TRBJ2-7, the V gene TRBV3-1 (or the pseudogene TRBV3-2); TRBD2 matches 11 bases. The CDR3 runs 18 residues. The V gene end was trimmed by 3 bases and the J gene end by 2 bases; junction bases not matched to a gene: 12. CDR1 LGHDT and CDR2 YNNKEL come from the germline V gene (reference sequence). CDR3 bases: TGTGCCAGCAGCCAGGGGGGGTTCGGGACTAGCGGACCCTACGAGCAGTACTTC. Protein product: CASSQGGFGTSGPYEQYF.

The CDR3 spells CASSPAGLIYGYTF. In DNA, the CDR3 is TGTGCCAGCTCACCAGCAGGGCTCATCTATGGCTACACCTTC. V usage is TRBV18 and J usage is TRBJ1-2; weak D call: TRBD1 (5 bases). Germline V gene data show CDR1 as KGHSH and CDR2 as LQKENI. CDR3 length: 14 residues. Trimming left V 2 bases short and J 4 bases short, with 11 bases between. Supplemented by reference TRBV18 and TRBJ1-2, the full variable domain reads NAGVMQNPRHLVRRRGQEARLRCSPMKGHSHVYWYRQLPEEGLKFMVYLQKENIIDESGMPKERFSAEFPKEGPSILRIQQVVRGDSAAYFCASSPAGLIYGYTFGSGTRLTVV.

This clone was seen only a few times. The sample carries other DNA sequences with the same CDR3. This chain connects TRBV9 to TRBJ1-6, with TRBD1 matching over 8 bases. The CDR3 spans 15 residues. The trim removed 2 bases at V and 7 bases at J, leaving 5 bases unmatched. Germline V gene sequence: CDR1 SGDLS, CDR2 YYNGEE. DNA for the CDR3: TGTGCCAGCAGCGTTGAGACAGGGGACAATTCACCCCTCCACTTT. Protein sequence: CASSVETGDNSPLHF.

The chain has TRBV7-2 and TRBJ1-5; D gene ambiguous. CDR3 length: 13 residues. CDR1 is SGHTA, CDR2 FQGNSA, per germline. V was pared by 6 bases and J by 2 bases, with 8 bases between. The CDR3 reads CASSSSRNQPQHF. The CDR3 DNA reads as TGTGCCAGCAGTAGTTCACGCAATCAGCCCCAGCATTTT.

The chain is built from TRBV7-3 and TRBJ2-5; D gene unclear. Trimming cost V 2 bases and J 5 bases, with 9 bases left between them. This CDR3 has 13 residues. Germline loops: CDR1 SGHTA, CDR2 FQGTGA. The CDR3 bases are TGTGCCAGCAGCTTAGGGTTGGGGGAGACCCAGTACTTC. As protein: CASSLGLGETQYF.

The chain recombines TRBV5-4 with TRBJ2-7; TRBD1 matches at 11 bases. CDR3 length: 14 residues. The germline CDR1 and CDR2 sequences are SGHNT and YYREEE (reference sequence). V shed 5 bases, J shed 2 bases, and the junction held 3 bases outside the gene matches. The CDR3 is CASSLGQGAYEQYF. For the CDR3, the DNA is TGTGCCAGCAGTCTGGGACAGGGGGCCTACGAGCAGTACTTC.

This clone has a single count. As DNA, the CDR3 is TGTGCCAGCAGTTTACAGGTTAGCAATCAGCCCCAGCATTTT. Its protein is CASSLQVSNQPQHF. The chain employs TRBV6-5 and TRBJ1-5; tentative D call: TRBD1 (5 bases). V was clipped by 4 bases and J by 0 bases, with 7 bases between them. CDR1 and CDR2 (germline): MNHEY, SVGAGI. CDR3 length equals 14 residues.

V and J are TRBV30 and TRBJ1-3; maybe TRBD1 (6 bases). CDR1 GTSNPN and CDR2 SVGIG come from the germline V gene (reference sequence). V was shortened by 4 bases and J by 1 base, with 17 bases between the two germline ends. The CDR3 loop spans 16 amino acids. As DNA, the CDR3 is TGTGCCTGGACCTCAGGAGGGGGAAGGTCTGGAAACACCATATATTTT. It specifies CAWTSGGGRSGNTIYF. Supplemented by reference TRBV30 and TRBJ1-3, the full variable domain reads SQTIHQWPATLVQPVGSPLSLECTVEGTSNPNLYWYRQAAGRGLQLLFYSVGIGQISSEVPQNLSASRPQDRQFILSSKKLLLSDSGFYLCAWTSGGGRSGNTIYFGEGSWLTVV.

The V gene is TRBV6-4, the J gene TRBJ2-3, with TRBD2 matching over 10 bases. This CDR3 is built from 16 residues. V trimming: 0 bases; J trimming: 2 bases; junction bases outside the gene matches: 2. The germline CDR1 and CDR2 sequences are MRHNA and SNTAGT. CDR3: CASSDSAGGDTDTQYF. CDR3 coding DNA: TGTGCCAGCAGTGACTCAGCGGGAGGGGACACAGATACGCAGTATTTT.

The V call is TRBV7-3, the J call TRBJ2-1; D ambiguous. Deletions cut 5 bases from V and 0 bases from J, with 8 bases between. Germline CDR1 SGHTA, CDR2 FQGTGA. This CDR3 comprises 14 residues. Here the CDR3 reads CASSRRSSYNEQFF. The CDR3 nucleotides are TGTGCCAGCAGCCGTAGAAGCTCCTACAATGAGCAGTTCTTC.

V gene TRBV4-3 combines with J gene TRBJ2-7, with a possible D match to TRBD2 (5 bases). V lost 4 bases and J lost 3, with 10 bases in between. CDR3 length: 13 amino acids. Looked up from germline, CDR1 is LGHNA and CDR2 is YSLEER. The CDR3: CASSPGLYYEQYF. As DNA, the CDR3 is TGCGCCAGCAGCCCTGGACTCTACTACGAGCAGTACTTC.

The chain has TRBV18 and TRBJ1-1; TRBD1 matches 10 bases. V lost 5 bases to trimming and J lost 11 bases; unmatched junction nucleotides: 14. From germline, CDR1 is KGHSH and CDR2 LQKENI. The CDR3 length is 15 residues. The CDR3 spells CASSIASGTGAGAFF. The CDR3 nucleotides are TGTGCCAGCTCAATCGCATCCGGGACAGGGGCTGGGGCTTTCTTT.

This chain connects TRBV7-2 to TRBJ1-2, with 8 nucleotides matching TRBD1. This CDR3 is 15 amino acids long. Trimming at V came to 5 bases and at J to 2 bases, leaving 7 bases not matched to a gene. CDR1 is SGHTA and CDR2 is FQGNSA in the germline V gene. CDR3 residues: CASSQRTGPNYGYTF. The CDR3 DNA reads TGTGCCAGCAGCCAAAGGACAGGGCCGAACTATGGCTACACCTTC.